What follows are 30 T cell receptor beta chains derived from one specimen sequenced in a study of T cell responses to AZD1222 COVID-19 vaccine. Generated by immunoSEQ multiplex PCR, the TCRdb table keeps only in-frame clones and is missing some. The sample records around 83,000 clones, 86% being singletons. The material was peripheral blood, obtained on day 0 of AZD1222 vaccination. Receptor source: an adult in good health.

The gene calls are TRBV14 and TRBJ1-6; 10 bases match TRBD1. The CDR3 sequence is 16 residues long. Losses at the gene ends were 3 bases for V and 11 bases for J; bases not matched to a gene: 10. Germline CDR1 and CDR2: SGHDN and FVKESK. DNA of the CDR3: TGTGCCAGCAGCCATAAAACCGGGACAGGGGCAACACCCCTCCACTTT. It encodes CASSHKTGTGATPLHF. Drawing the rest from reference TRBV14 and TRBJ1-6, the complete variable domain is EAGVTQFPSHSVIEKGQTVTLRCDPISGHDNLYWYRRVMGKEIKFLLHFVKESKQDESGMPNNRFLAERTGGTYSTLKVQPAELEDSGVYFCASSHKTGTGATPLHFGNGTRLTVT.

The chain joins TRBV19 to TRBJ2-1, with TRBD2 matching 13 bases. CDR1 LNHDA and CDR2 SQIVND come from the germline V gene (reference sequence). Trimming at V came to 5 bases and at J to 3 bases, leaving 4 bases not matched to a gene. The CDR3 runs 16 residues. The CDR3 region has the DNA TGTGCCAGTAGTCCCCGACTAGCGGGGGGCTACAATGAGCAGTTCTTC. Translation gives CASSPRLAGGYNEQFF. Based on the CDR3 plus reference TRBV19 and TRBJ2-1, the full variable domain is DGGITQSPKYLFRKEGQNVTLSCEQNLNHDAMYWYRQDPGQGLRLIYYSQIVNDFQKGDIAEGYSVSREKKESFPLTVTSAQKNPTAFYLCASSPRLAGGYNEQFFGPGTRLTVL.

This clone was recorded a few times. The chain combines TRBV29-1 with TRBJ1-2; TRBD1 agrees at 7 bases. The germline V gene encodes CDR1 SQVTM and CDR2 ANQGSEA. The CDR3 runs to 12 residues. With 7 bases clipped from V and 7 bases from J, the junction kept 9 bases outside the gene matches. The CDR3 spells CSALSGGSGYTF. In DNA, the CDR3 is TGCAGCGCCCTTTCAGGGGGGAGTGGCTACACCTTC.

The gene calls are TRBV3-1 (or the pseudogene TRBV3-2) and TRBJ2-1; a weak D match, TRBD1 (6 bases). V dropped 4 bases and J dropped 3 bases, with 7 bases sitting between them. Germline-derived CDR1 and CDR2 are LGHDT and YNNKEL (reference sequence). CDR3 length: 13 residues. CDR3 amino acids: CASSRGLYNEQFF. The CDR3, as DNA: TGTGCCAGCAGCCGGGGGCTCTACAATGAGCAGTTCTTC.

The chain uses TRBV7-6 and TRBJ2-1; 8 positions agree with TRBD2. Germline V gene sequence: CDR1 SGHVS, CDR2 FNYEAQ. V gave up 2 bases and J gave up 12 bases; unmatched junction bases: 6. This CDR3 region has 13 residues. In DNA form, the CDR3 reads TGTGCCAGCAGCTTAACCCAGCGGGGGCGGCAGTTCTTC. Its translation: CASSLTQRGRQFF.

The chain has TRBV3-1 (or the pseudogene TRBV3-2) and TRBJ2-1, with TRBD2 matching 11 bases. The CDR3 has 18 residues. Germline CDR1 reads LGHDT; CDR2 reads YNNKEL (reference sequence). V lost 2 bases and J lost 7; bases outside the gene matches: 13. DNA of the CDR3: TGTGCCAGCAGCCAACACTCCGGGACTAGCGGCGTCCCTAATGAGCAGTTCTTC. Its protein product is CASSQHSGTSGVPNEQFF.

The chain carries TRBV11-2 and TRBJ1-2, with D unclear. Germline assignment: CDR1 SGHAT and CDR2 FQNNGV. Trimming shortened V by 3 bases and J by 7 bases, and 6 bases separated the two germline ends. CDR3 length: 11 residues. Written as DNA, the CDR3 is TGTGCCAGCAGCTTTCGTTCTGGCTACACCTTC. It is translated as CASSFRSGYTF.

The genes are TRBV24-1 and TRBJ2-5, with TRBD2 matching 7 bases. Germline CDR1 KGHDR, CDR2 SFDVKD. V gave up 8 bases and J gave up 5 bases; unmatched junction bases: 7. This CDR3 has 13 residues. This CDR3 reads CATMAPGGETQYF. As DNA, the CDR3 is TGTGCCACCATGGCGCCCGGGGGGGAGACCCAGTACTTC.

The genes are TRBV5-1 and TRBJ2-1, with a tentative D call TRBD2 (6 bases). CDR1 is SGHRS, CDR2 YFSETQ, per germline. Trimming stripped 4 bases from V and 7 bases from J, with 12 bases between. The CDR3 has 13 residues. The CDR3 DNA reads TGCGCCAGCAGCATCGGGAGTTCGAATGAGCAGTTCTTC. This translates into CASSIGSSNEQFF. The variable domain in full, with the rest retrieved from reference TRBV5-1 and TRBJ2-1, is KAGVTQTPRYLIKTRGQQVTLSCSPISGHRSVSWYQQTPGQGLQFLFEYFSETQRNKGNFPGRFSGRQFSNSRSEMNVSTLELGDSALYLCASSIGSSNEQFFGPGTRLTVL.

The V call is TRBV5-1, the J call TRBJ2-1; D call uncertain. CDR1 is SGHRS, CDR2 YFSETQ, per germline. The V end was cut by 0 bases, the J end by 0 bases, with 7 bases between. CDR3 size: 15 residues. In DNA form, the CDR3 reads TGCGCCAGCAGCTTGGACTCTAGCTCCTACAATGAGCAGTTCTTC. It translates to CASSLDSSSYNEQFF.

V and J are TRBV13 and TRBJ2-1; 8 bases are shared with TRBD1. The length of the CDR3 is 17 residues. V trimming: 5 bases; J trimming: 7 bases; junction bases outside the gene matches: 16. Germline loops: CDR1 PRHDT, CDR2 FYEKMQ (reference sequence). As DNA, the CDR3 is TGTGCCAGCAGCCCGCCAGGGGGCGCAACTACTGGGAATGAGCAGTTCTTC. Its protein product is CASSPPGGATTGNEQFF.

The chain is built from TRBV2 and TRBJ1-2; no firm D call. This CDR3 region has 12 residues. V lost 8 bases to trimming and J lost 0 bases, with 7 bases between them. Germline CDR1 and CDR2: SNHLY and FYNNEI. The CDR3 sequence is CASGRANYGYTF. For the CDR3, the DNA is TGTGCCAGCGGGAGGGCTAACTATGGCTACACCTTC.

The chain joins TRBV5-1 to TRBJ2-7; D is ambiguous. V dropped 3 bases and J dropped 2 bases, with 15 bases sitting between them. Germline values: CDR1 SGHRS, CDR2 YFSETQ. The CDR3 extends over 15 amino acids. CDR3 nucleotides: TGCGCCAGCAGCTCCCGGGTCACAGCCACCTACGAGCAGTACTTC. It translates to CASSSRVTATYEQYF.

The rearrangement joins TRBV2 to TRBJ2-4; D gene unclear. Germline lookup yields CDR1 SNHLY and CDR2 FYNNEI. The CDR3 spans 12 residues. V was cut by 5 bases and J by 9 bases, with 11 bases left in between. The CDR3 here is CASSITRIIQYF. The CDR3 bases are TGTGCCAGCAGTATAACGCGCATCATTCAGTACTTC. Together with reference TRBV2 and TRBJ2-4, the CDR3 gives the full variable domain: EPEVTQTPSHQVTQMGQEVILRCVPISNHLYFYWYRQILGQKVEFLVSFYNNEISEKSEIFDDQFSVERPDGSNFTLKIRSTKLEDSAMYFCASSITRIIQYFGAGTRLSVL.

The rearrangement joins TRBV18 to TRBJ1-4; D unresolved. Per the germline V gene, CDR1 is KGHSH and CDR2 is LQKENI. The CDR3 is 17 amino acids. V was clipped by 0 bases and J by 3 bases, with 14 bases between them. In nucleotides, the CDR3 is TGTGCCAGCTCACCACCGTACAGAAGCCCCTCTAATGAAAAACTGTTTTTT. Its translation: CASSPPYRSPSNEKLFF.

The V and J genes are TRBV9 and TRBJ1-1, with D perhaps matching TRBD1 (6 bases). CDR1 and CDR2 from the germline V gene are SGDLS and YYNGEE. The CDR3 runs to 15 residues. V lost 0 bases and J lost 0, with 9 bases in between. The CDR3 DNA reads as TGTGCCAGCAGCGTAGGGACAGCCGTGAACACTGAAGCTTTCTTT. It is translated as CASSVGTAVNTEAFF.

The rearrangement joins TRBV2 to TRBJ2-7; 10 positions match TRBD1. Per the germline V gene, CDR1 is SNHLY and CDR2 is FYNNEI. The CDR3 length is 14 residues. J was trimmed by 4 bases and V by 5 bases; bases with no gene match: 5. The CDR3 DNA sequence: TGTGCCAGCAGTCGGACAGGGGGATCTTACGAGCAGTACTTC. Its protein is CASSRTGGSYEQYF.

The rearrangement links TRBV11-2 to TRBJ2-7; D gene uncertain. CDR3 length: 13 residues. V shed 1 base and J shed 4 bases, with 8 bases lying between them. Germline V lookup: CDR1 SGHAT, CDR2 FQNNGV. The CDR3 here is CASSLASKYEQYF. The DNA for the CDR3 is TGTGCCAGCAGCTTAGCGTCGAAGTACGAGCAGTACTTC.

The J gene is TRBJ1-1, the V gene TRBV5-1; no clear D. The CDR3 sequence is 14 residues long. Trimming pared 1 base from V and 2 bases from J, leaving 9 bases between. Germline loops: CDR1 SGHRS, CDR2 YFSETQ. CDR3 protein: CASSLNGVNTEAFF. CDR3 DNA: TGCGCCAGCAGCTTGAACGGGGTAAACACTGAAGCTTTCTTT.

V gene TRBV5-1 combines with J gene TRBJ1-1; TRBD1 is a possible D gene (5 bases). The CDR3 extends over 12 amino acids. V was clipped by 0 bases and J by 7 bases, with 7 bases between them. Germline CDR1 SGHRS, CDR2 YFSETQ. CDR3 residues: CASSLEGLEAFF. The CDR3 DNA sequence: TGCGCCAGCAGCTTGGAGGGACTTGAAGCTTTCTTT.

The V and J genes are TRBV3-1 (or the pseudogene TRBV3-2) and TRBJ2-7, with no clear D. The germline V gene encodes CDR1 LGHDT and CDR2 YNNKEL (reference sequence). Trimming removed 0 bases at V and 0 bases at J, with 9 bases between. The CDR3 is 15 residues long. CDR3 bases: TGTGCCAGCAGCCAAGATCCGGGCAGCTCCTACGAGCAGTACTTC. Encoded protein: CASSQDPGSSYEQYF.

This chain uses TRBV3-1 (or the pseudogene TRBV3-2) with TRBJ1-5, with D possibly being TRBD1 (5 bases). This CDR3 region has 21 residues. CDR1 and CDR2 (germline): LGHDT, YNNKEL (reference sequence). The ends were cut back, 4 bases at V and 4 bases at J, with 32 bases in the middle. The CDR3 region is CASSLSLKGRVSSSWNQPQHF. As DNA, the CDR3 is TGTGCCAGCAGCCTGTCGCTAAAGGGGAGAGTTTCCTCGAGTTGGAATCAGCCCCAGCATTTT.

The gene calls are TRBV5-1 and TRBJ2-3, with 13 bases identical to TRBD2. V lost 4 bases to trimming and J lost 6 bases; unmatched junction nucleotides: 5. The CDR3 has 15 residues. Germline V gene lookup returns CDR1 SGHRS and CDR2 YFSETQ. The DNA for the CDR3 is TGCGCCAGCAGCGACGGACTAGCGGGAGTCGATACGCAGTATTTT. Protein sequence: CASSDGLAGVDTQYF.

The V gene is TRBV5-6, the J gene TRBJ2-5, with 12 positions matching TRBD1. V was pared by 2 bases and J by 3 bases, with 2 bases of the junction left unmatched. The V gene's germline CDR1 is SGHDT and CDR2 YYEEEE. There are 15 residues in the CDR3. CDR3 nucleotide sequence: TGTGCCAGCAGCTTTGGGACAGGGGGCGAAGAGACCCAGTACTTC. This translates into CASSFGTGGEETQYF.

The V call is TRBV28, the J call TRBJ1-6; no clear D gene. Trimming took 6 bases from V and 0 from J, leaving 9 bases between them. The length of the CDR3 is 15 residues. Germline V gene data show CDR1 as MDHEN and CDR2 as SYDVKM. The DNA for the CDR3 is TGTGCCAGCAGAACGCGAAGCTCCTATAATTCACCCCTCCACTTT. Its protein is CASRTRSSYNSPLHF.

This clone was recorded once. The chain uses TRBV4-1 and TRBJ2-3; no reliable D call. Germline loops: CDR1 MGHRA, CDR2 YSYEKL. V was cut by 3 bases and J by 0 bases, with 22 bases left in between. There are 19 residues in the CDR3. The CDR3 protein is CASSHPVAGARPSTDTQYF. The CDR3 DNA is TGCGCCAGCAGCCATCCGGTGGCCGGTGCGCGTCCTAGCACAGATACGCAGTATTTT.

With respect to this clone: A read error may account for a junction end that differs from germline. The J gene is TRBJ1-6, the V gene TRBV10-2; D uncertain. The CDR3 consists of 12 residues. Germline V CDR1 and CDR2: WSHSY, SAAADI. CDR3 sequence (DNA): TGCGCCAGCGGACGGGATAAGTCACCCCTCCACTTT. Translation: CASGRDKSPLHF.

This sequence joins TRBV9 and TRBJ2-1; 8 positions agree with TRBD2. V gave up 1 base and J gave up 4 bases; unmatched junction bases: 1. Germline loops: CDR1 SGDLS, CDR2 YYNGEE. This CDR3 comprises 14 residues. CDR3 protein: CASSVTSGYNEQFF. CDR3 DNA: TGTGCCAGCAGCGTAACTAGCGGATACAATGAGCAGTTCTTC.

The chain joins TRBV3-1 (or the pseudogene TRBV3-2) to TRBJ1-2; D gene ambiguous. Germline assignment: CDR1 LGHDT and CDR2 YNNKEL (reference sequence). The germline V and J ends were trimmed by 4 bases and 1 base, with 16 bases remaining between them. CDR3 length: 16 amino acids. CDR3: CASSRIGNPGNYGYTF. The CDR3 DNA follows: TGTGCCAGCAGCCGTATAGGGAATCCGGGTAACTATGGCTACACCTTC.

This clone was found once. The chain recombines TRBV3-1 (or the pseudogene TRBV3-2) with TRBJ1-2; D is perhaps TRBD1 (5 bases). Germline CDR1 LGHDT, CDR2 YNNKEL (reference sequence). This CDR3 spans 13 amino acids. V shed 2 bases and J shed 7 bases, with 11 bases lying between them. The DNA of the CDR3 is TGTGCCAGCAGCCAAAGTGGGGGGAGTGGCTACACCTTC. This codes for CASSQSGGSGYTF.